The next 7 T cell receptor beta chains were all read from a single sample in a study of vaccination effects on CD4 cells after COVID-19. Sequencing in the ViraFEST assay came after antigen-specific CD4+ T cells had been expanded with viral peptide pools, which were used to stimulate PBMC. After roughly 10 days in culture, the CD4+ T cells were isolated. Sometime from March through December 2020, the person acquired a SARS-CoV-2 infection that PCR confirmed. Antigens for these TCRs are unknown. TCRdb's copy holds only in-frame clones and misses some; the assay was immunoSEQ multiplex PCR. The sample lists 60,000 to 75,000 clones; over 65% were seen once. The specimen was CD4+ T cells from PBMCs cultured with HIV peptides, collected before COVID-19 vaccination. Subset reported: HIV-1 Nef peptide pool negative control/reference culture. All receptors come from a human donor who had a prior SARS-CoV-2 infection.

The rearrangement links TRBV3-1 (or the pseudogene TRBV3-2) to TRBJ2-6; a weak D match, TRBD2 (5 bases). The V and J ends lost 4 bases and 0 bases respectively, with 16 bases between them. From germline, CDR1 is LGHDT and CDR2 YNNKEL (reference sequence). The length of the CDR3 is 18 residues. The CDR3 is CASSRISGWDSGANVLTF. CDR3 in DNA: TGTGCCAGCAGCCGGATCAGCGGTTGGGACTCTGGGGCCAACGTCCTGACTTTC.

Of note for this clone: Different DNA sequences within this sample yield the same CDR3. The chain joins TRBV18 to TRBJ1-3; 10 positions agree with TRBD1. From germline, CDR1 is KGHSH and CDR2 LQKENI. Trimming removed 2 bases from V and 2 bases from J; junction bases left unmatched: 3. This CDR3 is built from 16 residues. The CDR3 is CASSPSGTGAGNTIYF. DNA for the CDR3: TGTGCCAGCTCACCAAGTGGGACAGGGGCTGGAAACACCATATATTTT.

The V and J genes are TRBV28 and TRBJ1-5; D is uncertain. The germline V gene has CDR1 MDHEN and CDR2 SYDVKM. The V gene lost 3 bases and the J gene lost 3 bases, with 12 bases spanning the gap. The CDR3 sequence is 15 residues long. CDR3 DNA sequence: TGTGCCAGCAGTTTCCTCGGCCAGCCCAATCAGCCCCAGCATTTT. It yields the protein CASSFLGQPNQPQHF.

The CDR3 nucleotides are TGTGCCACCAGCAGAGATCAAGTGGTAGCGGGGACACCTGACTCCTACAATGAGCAGTTCTTC. It codes for CATSRDQVVAGTPDSYNEQFF. This chain joins TRBV15 and TRBJ2-1; 8 nucleotides agree with TRBD2. Per germline, CDR1 LNHNV and CDR2 YYDKDF (reference sequence). CDR3 length: 21 residues. V shed 0 bases and J 0 bases; nucleotides not matched to a gene: 16. Full variable domain (remainder filled in from reference TRBV15 and TRBJ2-1): DAMVIQNPRYQVTQFGKPVTLSCSQTLNHNVMYWYQQKSSQAPKLLFHYYDKDFNNEADTPDNFQSRRPNTSFCFLDIRSPGLGDTAMYLCATSRDQVVAGTPDSYNEQFFGPGTRLTVL.

The chain couples TRBV18 to TRBJ2-7; 9 bases line up with TRBD1. The CDR3 is made up of 14 amino acids. The germline V gene encodes CDR1 KGHSH and CDR2 LQKENI. The V and J ends lost 4 bases and 2 bases, in that order; junction bases with no gene match: 3. CDR3 in amino acids: CASSRRTGAYEQYF. The CDR3 bases are TGTGCCAGCTCACGAAGGACAGGGGCCTACGAGCAGTACTTC.

The rearrangement links TRBV6-1 to TRBJ1-6; 11 bases are shared with TRBD1. The V gene's germline CDR1 is MNHNS and CDR2 SASEGT. This CDR3 comprises 15 residues. Germline trimming cut 2 bases from V and 12 bases from J; bases unmatched to any gene: 6. This chain's CDR3 is CASSEFGTGGEPLHF. The DNA of the CDR3 is TGTGCCAGCAGTGAATTTGGGACAGGGGGAGAACCCCTCCACTTT.

The chain is built from TRBV7-2 and TRBJ2-3; 8 nucleotides match TRBD2. CDR3 length equals 14 residues. Trimming took 4 bases from V and 4 from J; bases not matched to a gene: 4. CDR1 is SGHTA, CDR2 FQGNSA, per germline. Here the CDR3 reads CASSSGLAADTQYF. The CDR3 nucleotides read TGTGCCAGCAGCTCAGGACTAGCTGCAGATACGCAGTATTTT. The full variable domain, rest sourced from reference TRBV7-2 and TRBJ2-3, is GAGVSQSPSNKVTEKGKDVELRCDPISGHTALYWYRQSLGQGLEFLIYFQGNSAPDKSGLPSDRFSAERTGGSVSTLTIQRTQQEDSAVYLCASSSGLAADTQYFGPGTRLTVL.